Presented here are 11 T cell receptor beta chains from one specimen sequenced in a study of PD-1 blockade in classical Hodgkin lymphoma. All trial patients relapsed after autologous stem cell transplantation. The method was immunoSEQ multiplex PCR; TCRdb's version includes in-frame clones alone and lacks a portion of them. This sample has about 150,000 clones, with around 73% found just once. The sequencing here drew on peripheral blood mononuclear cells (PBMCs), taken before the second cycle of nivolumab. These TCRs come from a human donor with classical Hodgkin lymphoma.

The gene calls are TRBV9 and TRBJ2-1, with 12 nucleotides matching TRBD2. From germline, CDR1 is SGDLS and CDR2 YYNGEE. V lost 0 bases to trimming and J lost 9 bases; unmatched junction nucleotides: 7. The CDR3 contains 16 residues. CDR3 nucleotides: TGTGCCAGCAGCGTAGGTAGACTAGCGGGAGCGGCTGAGCAGTTCTTC. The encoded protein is CASSVGRLAGAAEQFF.

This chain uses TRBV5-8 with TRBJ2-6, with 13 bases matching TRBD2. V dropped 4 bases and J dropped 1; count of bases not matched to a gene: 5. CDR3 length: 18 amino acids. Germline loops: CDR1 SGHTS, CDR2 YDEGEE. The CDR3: CASSLAGLAGSGANVLTF. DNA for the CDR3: TGTGCCAGCAGCCTGGCGGGACTAGCGGGATCTGGGGCCAACGTCCTGACTTTC.

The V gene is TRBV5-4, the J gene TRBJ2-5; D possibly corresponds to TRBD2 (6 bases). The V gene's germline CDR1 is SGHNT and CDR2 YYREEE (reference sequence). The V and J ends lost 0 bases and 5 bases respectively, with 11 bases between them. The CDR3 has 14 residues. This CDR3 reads CASSLAGALETQYF. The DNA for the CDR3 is TGTGCCAGCAGCTTGGCGGGAGCACTGGAGACCCAGTACTTC.

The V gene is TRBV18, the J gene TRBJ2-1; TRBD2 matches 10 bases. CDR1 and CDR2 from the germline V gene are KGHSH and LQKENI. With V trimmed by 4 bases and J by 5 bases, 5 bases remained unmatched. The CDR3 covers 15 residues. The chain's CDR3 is CASSLLAGANNEQFF. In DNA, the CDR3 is TGTGCCAGCTCACTCCTAGCGGGAGCAAACAATGAGCAGTTCTTC.

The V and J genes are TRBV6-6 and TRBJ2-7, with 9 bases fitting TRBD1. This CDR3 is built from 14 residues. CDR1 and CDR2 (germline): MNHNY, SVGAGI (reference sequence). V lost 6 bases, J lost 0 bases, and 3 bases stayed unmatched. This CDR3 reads CASRGTGFSYEQYF. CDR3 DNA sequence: TGTGCCAGCAGAGGGACAGGGTTCTCCTACGAGCAGTACTTC.

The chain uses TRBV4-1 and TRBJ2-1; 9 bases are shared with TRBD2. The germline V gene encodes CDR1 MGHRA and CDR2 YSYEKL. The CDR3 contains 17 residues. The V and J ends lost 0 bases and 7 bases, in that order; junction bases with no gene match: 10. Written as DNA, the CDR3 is TGCGCCAGCAGCCAAGATTGGGGCGGGAGGGCCTGGAATGAGCAGTTCTTC. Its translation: CASSQDWGGRAWNEQFF.

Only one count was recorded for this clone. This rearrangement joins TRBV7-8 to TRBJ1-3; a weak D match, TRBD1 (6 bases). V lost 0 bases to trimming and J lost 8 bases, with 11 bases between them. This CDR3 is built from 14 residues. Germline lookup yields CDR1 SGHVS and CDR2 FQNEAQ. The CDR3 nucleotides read TGTGCCAGCAGCTTAGCGGCAGGGGTTTACACCATATATTTT. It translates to CASSLAAGVYTIYF. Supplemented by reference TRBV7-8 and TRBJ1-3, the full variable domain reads GAGVSQSPRYKVAKRGQDVALRCDPISGHVSLFWYQQALGQGPEFLTYFQNEAQLDKSGLPSDRFFAERPEGSVSTLKIQRTQQEDSAVYLCASSLAAGVYTIYFGEGSWLTVV.

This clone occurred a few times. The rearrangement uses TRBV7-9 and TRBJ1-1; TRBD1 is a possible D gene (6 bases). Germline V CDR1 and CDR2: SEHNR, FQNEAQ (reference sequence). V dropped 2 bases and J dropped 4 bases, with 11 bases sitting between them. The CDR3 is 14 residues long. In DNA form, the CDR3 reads TGTGCCAGCAGCTTACAGGTCAGGGGCACTGAAGCTTTCTTT. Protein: CASSLQVRGTEAFF.

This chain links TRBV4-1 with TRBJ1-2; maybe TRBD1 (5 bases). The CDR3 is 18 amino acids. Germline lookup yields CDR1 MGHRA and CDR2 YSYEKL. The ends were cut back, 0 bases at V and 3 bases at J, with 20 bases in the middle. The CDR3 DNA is TGCGCCAGCAGCCAAGATTTCCGGGAAGGGGTTCGTGACTATGGCTACACCTTC. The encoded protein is CASSQDFREGVRDYGYTF.

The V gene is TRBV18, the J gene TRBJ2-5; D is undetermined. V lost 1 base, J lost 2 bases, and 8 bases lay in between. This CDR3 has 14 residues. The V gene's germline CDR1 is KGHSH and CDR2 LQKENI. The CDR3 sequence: CASSPRPSQETQYF. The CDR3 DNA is TGTGCCAGCTCACCACGGCCGAGTCAAGAGACCCAGTACTTC. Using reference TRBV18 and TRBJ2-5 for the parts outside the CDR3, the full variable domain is NAGVMQNPRHLVRRRGQEARLRCSPMKGHSHVYWYRQLPEEGLKFMVYLQKENIIDESGMPKERFSAEFPKEGPSILRIQQVVRGDSAAYFCASSPRPSQETQYFGPGTRLLVL.

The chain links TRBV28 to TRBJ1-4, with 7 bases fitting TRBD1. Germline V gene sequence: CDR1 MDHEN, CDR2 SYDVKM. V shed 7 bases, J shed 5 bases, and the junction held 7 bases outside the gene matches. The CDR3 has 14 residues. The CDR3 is CASNTGTENEKLFF. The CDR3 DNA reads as TGTGCCAGCAATACCGGGACAGAGAATGAAAAACTGTTTTTT.